These 27 T cell receptor beta chains were all obtained from the same sample, sequenced in a study of cytomegalovirus exposure and HLA in healthy donors. Primers: 60 Vbeta forward and 13 Jbeta reverse. Libraries were prepared by immunoSEQ multiplex PCR; TCRdb keeps only in-frame clonotypes and omits some of them. This table has more than 200,000 clones, approximately 79% appearing once. The sample taken for sequencing was PBMCs. Every receptor here comes from a male donor in good health and CMV-seronegative.

J is TRBJ2-2 and V is TRBV18; possibly TRBD1 for D (6 bases). The CDR3 runs to 16 residues. Trimming took off 3 bases at V and 4 bases at J, with 15 bases between the two ends. CDR1 and CDR2 (germline): KGHSH, LQKENI. CDR3 sequence reads: CASSPTRQEITGELFF. In nucleotides, the CDR3 is TGTGCCAGCTCACCTACCAGACAGGAAATCACCGGGGAGCTGTTTTTT.

The V call is TRBV4-3, the J call TRBJ1-1, with TRBD1 as a possible D gene (6 bases). This CDR3 comprises 15 residues. Trimming left V 3 bases short and J 5 bases short, with 16 bases between. Germline V lookup: CDR1 LGHNA, CDR2 YSLEER. The CDR3 DNA is TGCGCCAGCAGCCATGCCGCGGCAGGGGTGACTGAAGCTTTCTTT. Protein sequence: CASSHAAAGVTEAFF.

The chain recombines TRBV5-6 with TRBJ1-2; D gene unclear. V was clipped by 2 bases and J by 2 bases, with 7 bases between them. Per germline, CDR1 SGHDT and CDR2 YYEEEE. CDR3 size: 13 residues. The DNA for the CDR3 is TGTGCCAGCAGCTTTGGCCAGAACTATGGCTACACCTTC. Translating gives CASSFGQNYGYTF. The full variable domain, in which reference TRBV5-6 and TRBJ1-2 provide the parts outside the CDR3, is DAGVTQSPTHLIKTRGQQVTLRCSPKSGHDTVSWYQQALGQGPQFIFQYYEEEERQRGNFPDRFSGHQFPNYSSELNVNALLLGDSALYLCASSFGQNYGYTFGSGTRLTVV.

This sequence joins TRBV19 and TRBJ2-1, with 9 nucleotides matching TRBD2. V dropped 3 bases and J dropped 4; count of bases not matched to a gene: 7. Germline V gives CDR1 LNHDA, CDR2 SQIVND (reference sequence). CDR3 length: 16 residues. CDR3 loop: CASSILSGSSYNEQFF. The DNA of the CDR3 is TGTGCCAGTAGTATCCTTAGCGGGAGCTCATACAATGAGCAGTTCTTC. Complete variable domain (other parts from reference TRBV19 and TRBJ2-1): DGGITQSPKYLFRKEGQNVTLSCEQNLNHDAMYWYRQDPGQGLRLIYYSQIVNDFQKGDIAEGYSVSREKKESFPLTVTSAQKNPTAFYLCASSILSGSSYNEQFFGPGTRLTVL.

The J gene is TRBJ1-2, the V gene TRBV28; unclear D gene. The V and J ends lost 3 bases and 4 bases respectively, with 6 bases between them. Germline CDR1 and CDR2: MDHEN and SYDVKM. The CDR3 has 12 residues. The CDR3 DNA reads TGTGCCAGCAGTTTTCTACTCTATGGCTACACCTTC. Protein product: CASSFLLYGYTF.

The sample holds a few counts of this clone. CDR3 nucleotides: TGTGCCAGCAGCTTAGGGGCGGGAGGCCACATCTACAATGAGCAGTTCTTC. Its protein is CASSLGAGGHIYNEQFF. The genes are TRBV7-9 and TRBJ2-1; 8 bases match TRBD2. Germline CDR1 SEHNR, CDR2 FQNEAQ (reference sequence). J lost 3 bases, V lost 1 base, and 8 bases had no gene match. The CDR3 covers 17 residues. Based on the CDR3 plus reference TRBV7-9 and TRBJ2-1, the full variable domain is DTGVSQNPRHKITKRGQNVTFRCDPISEHNRLYWYRQTLGQGPEFLTYFQNEAQLEKSRLLSDRFSAERPKGSFSTLEIQRTEQGDSAMYLCASSLGAGGHIYNEQFFGPGTRLTVL.

This clone has a single count. The genes are TRBV12-5 and TRBJ2-5; TRBD1 aligns across 9 bases. This CDR3 comprises 14 residues. Germline values: CDR1 LGHNT, CDR2 FRNRAP. The trim removed 6 bases at V and 11 bases at J, leaving 13 bases unmatched. The CDR3 sequence is CASGDSDRGREQYF. CDR3 sequence (DNA): TGTGCTAGTGGCGATTCCGACAGGGGGAGGGAGCAGTACTTC.

The chain carries TRBV5-5 and TRBJ1-5; unclear D gene. Deletions cut 4 bases from V and 5 bases from J, with 10 bases between. Germline values: CDR1 SGHKS, CDR2 YYEKEE (reference sequence). The CDR3 is 13 residues long. DNA of the CDR3: TGTGCCAGCAGCCCCATTGTTGATCAGCCCCAGCATTTT. This translates into CASSPIVDQPQHF.

The chain combines TRBV7-3 with TRBJ2-3; D is uncertain. CDR1 is SGHTA, CDR2 FQGTGA, per germline. Trimming removed 5 bases at V and 3 bases at J, with 9 bases between. The CDR3 runs to 13 residues. CDR3 bases: TGTGCCAGCAGCCCTCCTTTGACAGATACGCAGTATTTT. Its protein is CASSPPLTDTQYF.

This chain connects TRBV19 to TRBJ1-4; perhaps TRBD1 as D (6 bases). The CDR3 length is 18 residues. Germline V gene lookup returns CDR1 LNHDA and CDR2 SQIVND (reference sequence). V gave up 7 bases and J gave up 4 bases, with 25 bases separating them. The CDR3, as DNA: TGTGCCAGTAACCCAGCTCGGTCTTCAGACAGGATTAATGAAAAACTGTTTTTT. As protein: CASNPARSSDRINEKLFF.

This clone was counted a single time. This chain connects TRBV19 to TRBJ1-3; no definite D call. The CDR3 extends over 17 amino acids. Trimming shortened V by 1 base and J by 2 bases, and 15 bases separated the two germline ends. Looked up from germline, CDR1 is LNHDA and CDR2 is SQIVND (reference sequence). CDR3 bases: TGTGCCAGTAGTATAGGATCAGGCAGAAGACCTGGAAACACCATATATTTT. Its translation: CASSIGSGRRPGNTIYF.

This clone was counted a single time. This chain uses TRBV27 with TRBJ2-7; a weak D match, TRBD2 (5 bases). This CDR3 comprises 12 residues. The V and J ends lost 6 bases and 6 bases respectively, with 12 bases between them. Germline V gives CDR1 MNHEY, CDR2 SMNVEV (reference sequence). The CDR3 here is CASRTGFREQYF. The CDR3 nucleotides are TGTGCCAGCAGGACGGGGTTTCGCGAGCAGTACTTC.

V is TRBV29-1 and J is TRBJ2-6; D not certain. Germline V lookup: CDR1 SQVTM, CDR2 ANQGSEA. V lost 6 bases and J lost 1, with 4 bases in between. CDR3 length: 12 amino acids. The CDR3, as DNA: TGCAGCGTCTCGTCTGGGGCCAACGTCCTGACTTTC. Residues: CSVSSGANVLTF.

The chain has TRBV19 and TRBJ1-2, with TRBD1 identical over 8 bases. The germline V gene encodes CDR1 LNHDA and CDR2 SQIVND (reference sequence). With V trimmed by 7 bases and J by 0 bases, 13 bases remained unmatched. CDR3 length: 17 residues. CDR3 sequence (DNA): TGTGCCAGTACCCCCGGGGGGACAGGACCATCTAACTATGGCTACACCTTC. Amino acid sequence: CASTPGGTGPSNYGYTF. Looking up the rest from reference TRBV19 and TRBJ1-2 gives the full variable domain: DGGITQSPKYLFRKEGQNVTLSCEQNLNHDAMYWYRQDPGQGLRLIYYSQIVNDFQKGDIAEGYSVSREKKESFPLTVTSAQKNPTAFYLCASTPGGTGPSNYGYTFGSGTRLTVV.

J is TRBJ2-5 and V is TRBV29-1; 10 positions agree with TRBD1. In germline, CDR1 is SQVTM, CDR2 ANQGSEA. The trim removed 4 bases at V and 5 bases at J, leaving 4 bases unmatched. The CDR3 has 13 residues. As DNA, the CDR3 is TGCAGCGTTGGACAGGGGGCGGATGAGACCCAGTACTTC. Residues: CSVGQGADETQYF.

The rearrangement uses TRBV5-1 and TRBJ2-1; the D gene is possibly TRBD2 (7 bases). The V and J ends lost 0 bases and 6 bases respectively, with 16 bases between them. This CDR3 spans 16 amino acids. Germline CDR1 reads SGHRS; CDR2 reads YFSETQ. The CDR3 reads CASSLAGGGPPNEQFF. For the CDR3, the DNA is TGCGCCAGCAGCTTGGCTGGGGGGGGGCCGCCCAATGAGCAGTTCTTC. Drawing the rest from reference TRBV5-1 and TRBJ2-1, the complete variable domain is KAGVTQTPRYLIKTRGQQVTLSCSPISGHRSVSWYQQTPGQGLQFLFEYFSETQRNKGNFPGRFSGRQFSNSRSEMNVSTLELGDSALYLCASSLAGGGPPNEQFFGPGTRLTVL.

This clone was detected a few times. This sequence joins TRBV19 and TRBJ1-2, with 10 nucleotides matching TRBD1. The junction had 1 base not matched to a gene; V was cut back by 6 bases and J by 3 bases. CDR1 LNHDA and CDR2 SQIVND come from the germline V gene (reference sequence). CDR3 length: 13 residues. The CDR3 bases are TGTGCCAGTAGGGACAGGGGGGACTATGGCTACACCTTC. It translates to CASRDRGDYGYTF.

The rearrangement joins TRBV9 to TRBJ1-1; a possible D gene is TRBD1 (5 bases). The CDR3 has 15 residues. Germline CDR1 is SGDLS and CDR2 is YYNGEE. V lost 3 bases and J 1 base, leaving 13 bases between the germline ends. In DNA form, the CDR3 reads TGTGCCAGCAGCGGAGGAGGGGAGTGGAACACTGAAGCTTTCTTT. It codes for CASSGGGEWNTEAFF. The variable domain in full, completed from reference TRBV9 and TRBJ1-1, reads DSGVTQTPKHLITATGQRVTLRCSPRSGDLSVYWYQQSLDQGLQFLIQYYNGEERAKGNILERFSAQQFPDLHSELNLSSLELGDSALYFCASSGGGEWNTEAFFGQGTRLTVV.

The chain joins TRBV5-6 to TRBJ2-1; 9 bases are shared with TRBD1. CDR3 length equals 15 residues. Germline V gene sequence: CDR1 SGHDT, CDR2 YYEEEE. Trimming removed 6 bases from V and 8 bases from J; junction bases left unmatched: 12. CDR3 sequence (DNA): TGTGCCAGCACCCTATACCACAGGGGGCCCGATGAGCAGTTCTTC. Protein: CASTLYHRGPDEQFF.

As concerns this clone: At one end the junction does not follow the germline gene, possibly because of a read error. V is TRBV6-5 and J is TRBJ2-1; 10 nucleotides line up with TRBD1. CDR1 and CDR2 (germline): MNHEY, SVGAGI. The CDR3 runs 15 residues. The CDR3 here is CASSDSGTGDNEQFF. The DNA of the CDR3 is TGTGCCAGCAGTGACTCCGGGACAGGGGACAATGAGCAGTTCTTC.

The gene calls are TRBV18 and TRBJ1-2; D ambiguous. V was cut by 2 bases and J by 3 bases, with 7 bases left in between. The CDR3 extends over 13 amino acids. Germline lookup yields CDR1 KGHSH and CDR2 LQKENI. The CDR3 region is CASSPNEHYGYTF. The DNA of the CDR3 is TGTGCCAGCTCACCAAATGAGCACTATGGCTACACCTTC.

This clone appeared once. This chain connects TRBV9 to TRBJ2-1; 10 bases align to TRBD2. The CDR3 is made up of 16 amino acids. The V gene's germline CDR1 is SGDLS and CDR2 YYNGEE. Trimming removed 0 bases from V and 5 bases from J; junction bases left unmatched: 5. CDR3 protein: CASSVVGTSVNNEQFF. CDR3 nucleotides: TGTGCCAGCAGCGTAGTGGGGACTAGCGTTAACAATGAGCAGTTCTTC.

The chain uses TRBV19 and TRBJ2-5, with TRBD2 as a possible D gene (5 bases). Trimming left V 2 bases short and J 1 base short, with 14 bases between. Germline values: CDR1 LNHDA, CDR2 SQIVND (reference sequence). The CDR3 has 16 residues. CDR3 amino acids: CASSIRNAGVQETQYF. The DNA for the CDR3 is TGTGCCAGTAGTATAAGGAATGCGGGTGTCCAAGAGACCCAGTACTTC.

This rearrangement joins TRBV10-3 to TRBJ1-1; 8 bases map to TRBD1. Germline CDR1 is ENHRY and CDR2 is SYGVKD. The CDR3 sequence is 15 residues long. J gave up 8 bases and V 0 bases, and 8 bases lay outside the gene matches. DNA for the CDR3: TGTGCCATCAGTGAGTCCTCTGAGGGGGACAGGGAAGCTTTCTTT. The encoded protein is CAISESSEGDREAFF.

The table lists this clone with a few counts. Other DNA sequences in the sample encode the same CDR3. The chain is built from TRBV9 and TRBJ2-2; D is perhaps TRBD2 (5 bases). V was pared by 0 bases and J by 1 base, with 7 bases between. CDR3 size: 15 residues. CDR1 and CDR2 from the germline V gene are SGDLS and YYNGEE. The CDR3 sequence: CASSVVGGNTGELFF. The CDR3 DNA sequence: TGTGCCAGCAGCGTAGTCGGAGGGAACACCGGGGAGCTGTTTTTT.

The rearrangement links TRBV30 to TRBJ1-4; no firm D call. CDR1 is GTSNPN, CDR2 SVGIG, per germline (reference sequence). The CDR3 runs to 14 residues. Trimming shortened V by 2 bases and J by 7 bases, and 14 bases separated the two germline ends. The DNA for the CDR3 is TGTGCCTGGAGTTCGACTGTGAGGGCTGAAAAACTGTTTTTT. It translates to CAWSSTVRAEKLFF.

The chain employs TRBV4-1 and TRBJ2-1, with D possibly matching TRBD2 (6 bases). The CDR3 is 17 residues long. Germline V gene data show CDR1 as MGHRA and CDR2 as YSYEKL. V lost 0 bases to trimming and J lost 7 bases, with 19 bases between them. The CDR3 sequence: CASSQDKGVAERNEQFF. CDR3 nucleotide sequence: TGCGCCAGCAGCCAAGATAAAGGGGTAGCGGAGAGGAATGAGCAGTTCTTC.